These 7 T cell receptor beta chains were all obtained from the same sample, sequenced in a study of shared clonotypes between healthy human individuals (TCRdb year 2020). CD8 naive samples consisted of CD45RO-negative cells that were positively selected for CCR7, yielding a CD45RA+CCR7+ population without TemRA cells. The protocol used for the library was the immunoSEQ multiplex PCR assay. TCRdb obtained this table from immuneACCESS and retained in-frame rearrangements with V and J assigned. These tables miss some clones; where compared with another copy, unresolved V genes account for less than half of the shortfall, and the remainder is unexplained. This sample holds about 2.1 million clones; over 85% were observed only once. In total, the top ten clones hold 1.5% to 2% of the sample. Material for sequencing was naive CD8+ T cells from PBMCs. The cell subset or site label, as the study defines it: CD45RA+CCR7+. Receptors originate from a man between 18 and 35 years old in good health. Some clones in this sample may be carry-over from other donors' samples.

The chain is built from TRBV7-9 and TRBJ2-7; 10 nucleotides align to TRBD2. Germline-derived CDR1 and CDR2 are SEHNR and FQNEAQ (reference sequence). CDR3 length: 16 residues. The J segment lost 6 bases and the V segment lost 5 bases, leaving 13 bases of the junction unmatched. Written as DNA, the CDR3 is TGTGCCAGCAGCGGAGCCGGGACTAGCGATCCTGCCGAGCAGTACTTC. It translates to CASSGAGTSDPAEQYF.

This chain uses TRBV7-8 with TRBJ1-2, with D possibly TRBD1 on 5 matching bases. The CDR3 spans 16 residues. Germline values: CDR1 SGHVS, CDR2 FQNEAQ. V was pared by 1 base and J by 4 bases, with 16 bases between. The CDR3 bases are TGTGCCAGCAGCTTAGACGTTAGGGACCCTTTCTATGGCTACACCTTC. Protein sequence: CASSLDVRDPFYGYTF.

J is TRBJ1-1 and V is TRBV14; TRBD1 is a possible D gene (6 bases). Trimming shortened V by 1 base and J by 0 bases, and 15 bases separated the two germline ends. CDR1 is SGHDN and CDR2 is FVKESK in the germline V gene. The CDR3 length is 17 residues. CDR3 DNA: TGTGCCAGCAGCCAAGGTTCCGGGACAAGGATGAACACTGAAGCTTTCTTT. Amino acids: CASSQGSGTRMNTEAFF.

This clone was counted a single time. The chain has TRBV4-1 and TRBJ1-6; D gene ambiguous. With 3 bases removed from V and 0 bases from J, the gap between germline ends came to 12 bases. There are 17 residues in the CDR3. Germline-derived CDR1 and CDR2 are MGHRA and YSYEKL. CDR3 protein: CASSQVTQSSYNSPLHF. CDR3 sequence (DNA): TGCGCCAGCAGCCAGGTGACACAGAGCTCCTATAATTCACCCCTCCACTTT.

The V and J genes are TRBV4-3 and TRBJ2-1, with D tentatively TRBD1 (6 bases). V was shortened by 3 bases and J by 0 bases, with 18 bases between the two germline ends. CDR3 length: 18 amino acids. CDR1 is LGHNA and CDR2 is YSLEER in the germline V gene. CDR3 sequence (DNA): TGCGCCAGCAGCCACAAATATTACAGGGAGAGCTCCTACAATGAGCAGTTCTTC. It yields the protein CASSHKYYRESSYNEQFF.

This clone has a single count. CDR3 sequence: CASSVGPTVRDISPQHF. CDR3 DNA: TGTGCCAGCAGCGTAGGTCCTACGGTGCGGGATATTTCCCCCCAGCATTTT. The chain carries TRBV9 and TRBJ1-5, with D unclear. Trimming removed 0 bases at V and 10 bases at J, with 23 bases between. Germline assignment: CDR1 SGDLS and CDR2 YYNGEE. The CDR3 is made up of 17 amino acids. The full variable domain, with the rest looked up from reference TRBV9 and TRBJ1-5, is DSGVTQTPKHLITATGQRVTLRCSPRSGDLSVYWYQQSLDQGLQFLIQYYNGEERAKGNILERFSAQQFPDLHSELNLSSLELGDSALYFCASSVGPTVRDISPQHFGDGTRLSIL.

The chain joins TRBV28 to TRBJ2-1; TRBD2 agrees at 10 bases. J was trimmed by 9 bases and V by 2 bases; bases with no gene match: 7. CDR3 length: 15 amino acids. The germline gives CDR1 MDHEN, CDR2 SYDVKM. CDR3 sequence (DNA): TGTGCCAGCAGTTTAGAAGCGGGAGGGGGGAGTGAGCAGTTCTTC. Translation: CASSLEAGGGSEQFF.